The 16 T cell receptor beta chains below were found in one sample sequenced in a study of blood T cell repertoires in COVID-19. Sequencing used immunoSEQ multiplex PCR; TCRdb keeps in-frame clones, though not all of them. Of 40,000 to 45,000 clones listed, 92% are singletons. The sequencing input was peripheral blood. The receptor set was obtained from a human donor in a cohort sampled during active COVID-19.

The V call is TRBV10-3, the J call TRBJ1-5, with a possible D match to TRBD1 (5 bases). The V gene lost 6 bases and the J gene lost 3 bases, with 12 bases spanning the gap. Germline values: CDR1 ENHRY, CDR2 SYGVKD. The length of the CDR3 is 14 residues. The CDR3 loop reads CAIRQEGNNQPQHF. In DNA form, the CDR3 reads TGTGCCATCAGGCAGGAGGGGAACAATCAGCCCCAGCATTTT.

Of note for this clone: Other DNA sequences of this sample code for an identical CDR3. The J gene is TRBJ1-1, the V gene TRBV18; TRBD1 agrees at 7 bases. CDR3 length equals 13 residues. CDR1 is KGHSH and CDR2 is LQKENI in the germline V gene. Trimming removed 2 bases from V and 3 bases from J; junction bases left unmatched: 0. CDR3 DNA sequence: TGTGCCAGCTCACCAGGACAGGACACTGAAGCTTTCTTT. This codes for CASSPGQDTEAFF.

This clone was recorded once. V and J are TRBV7-2 and TRBJ1-6, with D unresolved. Looked up from germline, CDR1 is SGHTA and CDR2 is FQGNSA. The CDR3 contains 15 residues. V was trimmed by 3 bases and J by 4 bases, leaving 10 bases between them. DNA for the CDR3: TGTGCCAGCAGCTTCCGGGTGTCGTATAATTCACCCCTCCACTTT. Amino acid sequence: CASSFRVSYNSPLHF.

The chain employs TRBV7-6 and TRBJ2-3; 8 nucleotides match TRBD2. Per the germline V gene, CDR1 is SGHVS and CDR2 is FNYEAQ. This CDR3 is 13 amino acids long. J gave up 5 bases and V 8 bases, and 6 bases lay outside the gene matches. This chain's CDR3 is CASGGLAGDTQYF. The CDR3 DNA reads as TGTGCCAGCGGGGGGCTAGCGGGAGATACGCAGTATTTT.

The chain recombines TRBV5-1 with TRBJ1-2; TRBD1 matches 7 bases. Losses at the gene ends were 0 bases for V and 6 bases for J; bases not matched to a gene: 2. The V gene's germline CDR1 is SGHRS and CDR2 YFSETQ. This CDR3 contains 13 residues. The CDR3 sequence is CASSLEGANGYTF. DNA for the CDR3: TGCGCCAGCAGCTTGGAGGGGGCAAATGGCTACACCTTC.

This chain joins TRBV5-6 and TRBJ1-4; 8 positions match TRBD1. Germline CDR1 reads SGHDT; CDR2 reads YYEEEE. V lost 3 bases and J lost 4; bases outside the gene matches: 8. This CDR3 is built from 16 residues. The CDR3 DNA sequence: TGTGCCAGCAGCTCAGCCGGGACAGGTCGTAATGAAAAACTGTTTTTT. This translates into CASSSAGTGRNEKLFF.

This chain uses TRBV9 with TRBJ2-1; 7 bases match TRBD1. The CDR3 has 13 residues. Trimming removed 7 bases from V and 4 bases from J; junction bases left unmatched: 5. Germline V gene data show CDR1 as SGDLS and CDR2 as YYNGEE. In DNA form, the CDR3 reads TGTGCCAGCCAGGGGACAGCTTACAATGAGCAGTTCTTC. It translates to CASQGTAYNEQFF. The entire variable domain, with the rest obtained from reference TRBV9 and TRBJ2-1, is as follows: DSGVTQTPKHLITATGQRVTLRCSPRSGDLSVYWYQQSLDQGLQFLIQYYNGEERAKGNILERFSAQQFPDLHSELNLSSLELGDSALYFCASQGTAYNEQFFGPGTRLTVL.

The chain couples TRBV15 to TRBJ2-1, with TRBD1 identical over 9 bases. Germline assignment: CDR1 LNHNV and CDR2 YYDKDF (reference sequence). This CDR3 spans 16 amino acids. The V and J ends lost 1 base and 6 bases, in that order; junction bases with no gene match: 7. The CDR3 sequence: CATSRGQDRGSNEQFF. The CDR3 nucleotides are TGTGCCACCAGCAGAGGCCAGGACAGGGGTAGCAATGAGCAGTTCTTC. The full variable domain, its missing parts supplied by reference TRBV15 and TRBJ2-1, is DAMVIQNPRYQVTQFGKPVTLSCSQTLNHNVMYWYQQKSSQAPKLLFHYYDKDFNNEADTPDNFQSRRPNTSFCFLDIRSPGLGDTAMYLCATSRGQDRGSNEQFFGPGTRLTVL.

V gene TRBV18 combines with J gene TRBJ2-1, with TRBD2 identical over 13 bases. The CDR3 consists of 18 residues. J gave up 0 bases and V 2 bases, and 4 bases lay outside the gene matches. Germline V gene sequence: CDR1 KGHSH, CDR2 LQKENI. Here the CDR3 reads CASSPGTSGTSSYNEQFF. CDR3 bases: TGTGCCAGCTCACCAGGGACTAGCGGGACCAGCTCCTACAATGAGCAGTTCTTC.

This sequence joins TRBV6-6 and TRBJ2-4; perhaps TRBD1 as D (7 bases). This CDR3 has 14 amino acids. The germline CDR1 and CDR2 sequences are MNHNY and SVGAGI (reference sequence). Trimming took off 5 bases at V and 6 bases at J, with 14 bases between the two ends. The CDR3 spells CASSTRQGGNIQYF. The CDR3 DNA reads TGTGCCAGCAGTACTCGACAGGGAGGAAACATTCAGTACTTC.

The chain has TRBV11-1 and TRBJ2-3, with D maybe TRBD2 (5 bases). Trimming removed 5 bases at V and 4 bases at J, with 19 bases between. CDR1 and CDR2 from the germline V gene are SGHAT and FQDESV (reference sequence). This CDR3 contains 16 residues. The CDR3 nucleotides read TGTGCCAGCAGCCCCTTGCGAGGGAGAAGGGCAGATACGCAGTATTTT. Amino acid sequence: CASSPLRGRRADTQYF.

The rearrangement uses TRBV7-9 and TRBJ1-3; the D gene is possibly TRBD1 (5 bases). V lost 2 bases and J lost 4, with 9 bases in between. There are 14 residues in the CDR3. Germline V lookup: CDR1 SEHNR, CDR2 FQNEAQ (reference sequence). The CDR3, as DNA: TGTGCCAGCAGCTTACCGGGGGGAGGAAACACCATATATTTT. This sequence encodes CASSLPGGGNTIYF.

The chain joins TRBV9 to TRBJ1-3, with TRBD1 matching 7 bases. CDR1 is SGDLS, CDR2 YYNGEE, per germline. The CDR3 consists of 15 residues. The junction had 6 bases not matched to a gene; V was cut back by 2 bases and J by 4 bases. Here the CDR3 reads CASSVRTGTGNTIYF. In DNA form, the CDR3 reads TGTGCCAGCAGCGTTCGGACAGGAACAGGAAACACCATATATTTT.

The rearrangement uses TRBV29-1 and TRBJ2-3; 10 bases match TRBD1. CDR1 is SQVTM and CDR2 is ANQGSEA in the germline V gene. Trimming cost V 4 bases and J 6 bases; bases outside gene matches: 10. There are 15 residues in the CDR3. This CDR3 reads CSVGRRDRGQDTQYF. Here the CDR3 DNA reads TGCAGCGTTGGTAGGAGGGACAGGGGTCAGGATACGCAGTATTTT.

This rearrangement joins TRBV19 to TRBJ1-1; a possible D gene is TRBD1 (6 bases). CDR3 length: 17 amino acids. Germline CDR1 and CDR2: LNHDA and SQIVND (reference sequence). Trimming shortened V by 3 bases and J by 3 bases, and 20 bases separated the two germline ends. The CDR3 loop is CASSMLGASRGDTEAFF. The CDR3 DNA reads as TGTGCCAGTAGTATGCTGGGGGCCTCTCGAGGGGACACTGAAGCTTTCTTT. Looking up the rest from reference TRBV19 and TRBJ1-1 gives the full variable domain: DGGITQSPKYLFRKEGQNVTLSCEQNLNHDAMYWYRQDPGQGLRLIYYSQIVNDFQKGDIAEGYSVSREKKESFPLTVTSAQKNPTAFYLCASSMLGASRGDTEAFFGQGTRLTVV.

The rearrangement links TRBV6-1 to TRBJ2-1, with 10 positions matching TRBD2. V trimming: 0 bases; J trimming: 7 bases; junction bases outside the gene matches: 6. CDR3 length: 16 amino acids. Germline V gene data show CDR1 as MNHNS and CDR2 as SASEGT. Here the CDR3 reads CASSEAPAGGPNEQFF. In DNA form, the CDR3 reads TGTGCCAGCAGTGAAGCTCCAGCGGGGGGGCCAAATGAGCAGTTCTTC.